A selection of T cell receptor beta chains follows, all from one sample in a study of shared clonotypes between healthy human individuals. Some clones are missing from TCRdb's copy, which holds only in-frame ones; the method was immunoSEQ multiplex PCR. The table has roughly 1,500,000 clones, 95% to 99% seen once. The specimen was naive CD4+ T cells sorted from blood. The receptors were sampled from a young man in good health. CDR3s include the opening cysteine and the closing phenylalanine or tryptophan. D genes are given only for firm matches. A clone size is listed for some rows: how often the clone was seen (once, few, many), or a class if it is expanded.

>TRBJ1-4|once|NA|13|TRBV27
TGTGCCAGCAGTCAGGGTATCTGGGGAAAACTGTTTTTT
CASSQGIWGKLFF
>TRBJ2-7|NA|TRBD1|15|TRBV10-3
TGTGCCATCAGGAAAGACAGGGAAGCCCCCTACGAGCAGTACTTC
CAIRKDREAPYEQYF
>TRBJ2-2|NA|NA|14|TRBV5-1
TGCGCCAGCAGCTTACAGGAGAACACCGGGGAGCTGTTTTTT
CASSLQENTGELFF
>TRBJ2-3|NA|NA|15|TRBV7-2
TGTGCCAGCAGCTCAGACGGGATCCGGGGAGATACGCAGTATTTT
CASSSDGIRGDTQYF
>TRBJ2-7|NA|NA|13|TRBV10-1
TGCGCCAGTGGACCGGACGGAACCTACGAGCAGTACTTC
CASGPDGTYEQYF
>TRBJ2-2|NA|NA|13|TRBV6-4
TGTGCCAGCAGAACTACGAACACCGGGGAGCTGTTTTTT
CASRTTNTGELFF
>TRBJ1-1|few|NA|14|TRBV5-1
TGCGCCAGCAGCTTGGATGGGGGGAACACTGAAGCTTTCTTT
CASSLDGGNTEAFF
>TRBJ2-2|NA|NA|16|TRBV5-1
TGCGCCAGCAGCTTCTCACAGCATAGAGGGACCGGGGAGCTGTTTTTT
CASSFSQHRGTGELFF
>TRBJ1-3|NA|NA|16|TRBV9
TGTGCCAGCAGCGTAGCAGGCGGGAGCTCTGGAAACACCATATATTTT
CASSVAGGSSGNTIYF
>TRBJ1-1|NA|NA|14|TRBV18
TGTGCCAGCTCACCACGAAGAAGCATAAGTGAAGCTTTCTTT
CASSPRRSISEAFF
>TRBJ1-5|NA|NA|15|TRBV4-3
TGCGCCAGCAGCCAAGAACAGGGCCGGGATCAGCCCCAGCATTTT
CASSQEQGRDQPQHF
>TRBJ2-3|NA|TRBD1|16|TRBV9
TGTGCCAGCAGCGCGGCCGGGACAGGGTATGGAGATACGCAGTATTTT
CASSAAGTGYGDTQYF
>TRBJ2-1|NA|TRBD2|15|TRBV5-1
TGCGCCAGCAGCCAGACCGGGACTAGCTACAATGAGCAGTTCTTC
CASSQTGTSYNEQFF
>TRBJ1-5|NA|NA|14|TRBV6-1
TGTGCCAGCAATCACAGGCCGGAGAAGCAGCCCCAGCATTTT
CASNHRPEKQPQHF
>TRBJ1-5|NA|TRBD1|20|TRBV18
TGTGCCAGCTCACAGGAAGGCCCCGGGACAGGGGTGATCGGCAATCAGCCCCAGCATTTT
CASSQEGPGTGVIGNQPQHF
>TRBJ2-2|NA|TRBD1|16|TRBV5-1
TGCGCCAGCAGCCCACCGGGACAGGGTAACACCGGGGAGCTGTTTTTT
CASSPPGQGNTGELFF
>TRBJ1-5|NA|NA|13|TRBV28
TGTGCCAGCAGTCAGCATAGCAATCAGCCCCAGCATTTT
CASSQHSNQPQHF
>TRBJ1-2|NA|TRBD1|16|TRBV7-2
TGTGCCAGCAGCACCGCCGTTGGACAGGGAGGCGATGGCTACACCTTC
CASSTAVGQGGDGYTF
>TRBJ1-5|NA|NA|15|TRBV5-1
TGCGCCAGCAGCGGAACACCCGGGACCGATCAGCCCCAGCATTTT
CASSGTPGTDQPQHF
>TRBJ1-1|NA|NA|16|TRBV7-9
TGTGCCAGCAGCTTAGTCCCCCAGGAAACGAGCACTGAAGCTTTCTTT
CASSLVPQETSTEAFF
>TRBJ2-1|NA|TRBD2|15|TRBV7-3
TGTGCCAGCAGCTGGACTAGCGGAGTATACAATGAGCAGTTCTTC
CASSWTSGVYNEQFF
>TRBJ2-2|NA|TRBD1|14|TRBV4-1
TGCGCCAGCAGCCGACAGGGGAACGGCGGGGAGCTGTTTTTT
CASSRQGNGGELFF
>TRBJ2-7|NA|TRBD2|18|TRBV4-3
TGCGCCAGCAGCCAAGATCTGGGGGTGACTAGCGGCCGCCTTGAGCAGTACTTC
CASSQDLGVTSGRLEQYF
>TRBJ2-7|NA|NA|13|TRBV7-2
TGTGCCAGCAGCAAGGACAGTACCTACGAGCAGTACTTC
CASSKDSTYEQYF
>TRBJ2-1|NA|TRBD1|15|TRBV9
TGTGCCAGCAGCAAGACAGGGGGGATCTACAATGAGCAGTTCTTC
CASSKTGGIYNEQFF
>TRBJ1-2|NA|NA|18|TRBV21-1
TGTGCCAGCAGCAAATGCGACAAGGAGGGCCGGTTAAACTATGGCTACACCTTC
CASSKCDKEGRLNYGYTF
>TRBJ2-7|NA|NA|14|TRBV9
TGTGCCAGCAGCGTAGACGTAGGTATCTACGAGCAGTACTTC
CASSVDVGIYEQYF
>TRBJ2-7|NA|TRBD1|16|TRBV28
TGTGCCAGCAGTCAGATAGGGACAGGGGGTATCTACGAGCAGTACTTC
CASSQIGTGGIYEQYF
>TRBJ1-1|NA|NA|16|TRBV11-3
TGTGCCAGCAGCGCGCACCCACAGGGCGCGGGCACTGAAGCTTTCTTT
CASSAHPQGAGTEAFF
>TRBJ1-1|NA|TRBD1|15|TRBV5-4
TGTGCCAGCAGCCGTCCCGGGACAGGGAACACTGAAGCTTTCTTT
CASSRPGTGNTEAFF
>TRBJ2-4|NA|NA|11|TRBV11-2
TGTGCCAGCAGTAGCGTAAACATTCAGTACTTC
CASSSVNIQYF
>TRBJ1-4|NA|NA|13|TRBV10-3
TGTGCCATCAGTGAGTCGAGTTGGGAAAAACTGTTTTTT
CAISESSWEKLFF
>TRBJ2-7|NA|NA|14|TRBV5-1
TGCGCCAGCAGCTTTCCCGAGAGCTCCTACGAGCAGTACTTC
CASSFPESSYEQYF
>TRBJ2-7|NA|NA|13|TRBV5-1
TGCGCCAGCAGCCCCGGACAAACCTACGAGCAGTACTTC
CASSPGQTYEQYF
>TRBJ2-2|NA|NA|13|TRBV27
TGTGCCAGCAGTTTTCTGGGTACCGGGGAGCTGTTTTTT
CASSFLGTGELFF
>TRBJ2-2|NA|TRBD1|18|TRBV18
TGTGCCAGCTCACCACGGACAGGGGATTTCCCGAACACCGGGGAGCTGTTTTTT
CASSPRTGDFPNTGELFF
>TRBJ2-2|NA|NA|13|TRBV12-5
TGTGCTAGTGCCTTAGATTTAACCGGGGAGCTGTTTTTT
CASALDLTGELFF